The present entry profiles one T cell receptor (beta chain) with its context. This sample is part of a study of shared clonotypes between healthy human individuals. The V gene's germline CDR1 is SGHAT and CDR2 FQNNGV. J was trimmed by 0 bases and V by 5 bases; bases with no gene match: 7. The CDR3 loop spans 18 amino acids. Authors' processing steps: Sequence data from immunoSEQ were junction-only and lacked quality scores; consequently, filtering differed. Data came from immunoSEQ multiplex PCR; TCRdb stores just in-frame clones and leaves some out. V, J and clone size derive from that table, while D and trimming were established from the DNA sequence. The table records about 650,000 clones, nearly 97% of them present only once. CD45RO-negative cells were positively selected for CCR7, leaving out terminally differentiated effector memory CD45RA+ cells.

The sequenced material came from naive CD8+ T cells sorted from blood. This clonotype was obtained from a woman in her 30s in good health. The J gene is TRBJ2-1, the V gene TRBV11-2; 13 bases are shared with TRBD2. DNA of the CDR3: TGTGCCAGCAGCAACGGACTAGCGGGAGTCAGCTCCTACAATGAGCAGTTCTTC. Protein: CASSNGLAGVSSYNEQFF.